The 21 T cell receptor beta chains presented below share a single source sample, sequenced in a study of Graves' ophthalmopathy and Graves' hyperthyroidism. RNA transcripts yielded amplified TCR beta CDR3 regions. After a first-round RT-PCR with HTBI primers, a second-round multiplex PCR was run. TCRdb re-derived calls from the multiplex PCR reads in MiXCR, one entry per CDR3 protein. The repertoire includes about 390,000 distinct CDR3 sequences, 17% of them detected once, and 2.4% sits in the top ten. Sequenced: peripheral blood. These receptors all come from an adult woman with stable Graves' hyperthyroidism.

In its sample, this clonotype was seen many times. The chain links TRBV20-1 to TRBJ1-5, with D possibly being TRBD1 (5 bases). This CDR3 spans 13 amino acids. The germline V and J ends were trimmed by 5 bases and 3 bases, with 11 bases remaining between them. CDR1 is DFQATT, CDR2 SNEGSKA, per germline (reference sequence). The CDR3 here is CSAGGRINQPQHF. CDR3 coding DNA: TGCAGTGCTGGGGGACGGATCAATCAGCCCCAGCATTTT.

The chain combines TRBV7-2 with TRBJ2-5; D is ambiguous. CDR3 length: 13 amino acids. V lost 4 bases and J 5 bases, leaving 11 bases between the germline ends. Germline V CDR1 and CDR2: SGHTA, FQGNSA. The CDR3 DNA reads TGTGCCAGCAGCTCGTGGCCGGACGAGACCCAGTACTTC. This codes for CASSSWPDETQYF.

This clonotype was detected ten times or more. The chain combines TRBV7-2 with TRBJ2-7, with 8 bases matching TRBD1. Germline values: CDR1 SGHTA, CDR2 FQGNSA. The CDR3 length is 15 residues. With V trimmed by 5 bases and J by 6 bases, 12 bases remained unmatched. CDR3: CASSPLTGAQGEQYF. As DNA, the CDR3 is TGTGCCAGCAGCCCACTGACAGGGGCCCAGGGCGAGCAGTACTTC.

This clonotype was recorded at least ten times. In DNA, the CDR3 is TGTGCCAGCTCACAAACGTACCAAGAGACCCAGTACTTC. Its translation is CASSQTYQETQYF. The chain links TRBV18 to TRBJ2-5; D is unresolved. Per germline, CDR1 KGHSH and CDR2 LQKENI. V shed 4 bases and J shed 0 bases, with 6 bases lying between them. The CDR3 spans 13 residues.

This clonotype came up many times. The V and J genes are TRBV27 and TRBJ2-2, with 8 bases fitting TRBD2. Germline lookup yields CDR1 MNHEY and CDR2 SMNVEV (reference sequence). V dropped 3 bases and J dropped 3; count of bases not matched to a gene: 12. The CDR3 loop spans 18 amino acids. This CDR3 is CASSFSGGPFLDTGELFF. As DNA, the CDR3 is TGTGCCAGCAGTTTTTCGGGAGGGCCGTTTTTAGACACCGGGGAGCTGTTTTTT.

In regard to this clonotype: Because it lacks the conserved phenylalanine or tryptophan at the end, this CDR3 is likely a read error. This chain uses TRBV11-2 with TRBJ2-7; 8 nucleotides agree with TRBD1. V shed 3 bases, J shed 7 bases, and the junction held 8 bases outside the gene matches. Looked up from germline, CDR1 is SGHAT and CDR2 is FQNNGV. The CDR3 consists of 14 residues. The CDR3 DNA follows: TGTGCCAGCAGCTTGGCACAGGGGGTTGGTGAGCAGTACTAC. Translating gives CASSLAQGVGEQYY.

The V call is TRBV7-2, the J call TRBJ1-1; the D gene is possibly TRBD1 (6 bases). Trimming cost V 5 bases and J 3 bases, with 31 bases left between them. The germline V gene encodes CDR1 SGHTA and CDR2 FQGNSA. The CDR3 is 20 residues long. Here the CDR3 reads CASSILRGGGWQGSDTEAFF. Written as DNA, the CDR3 is TGTGCCAGCAGCATACTCCGCGGCGGGGGCTGGCAGGGCTCGGACACTGAAGCTTTCTTT.

This clonotype has at least ten counts. Being one base from a much bigger clone, this may be a read error. The V call is TRBV12-3 or TRBV12-4, the J call TRBJ2-5; 8 positions match TRBD1. CDR3 size: 16 residues. CDR3 region: CASRLASRGQGETQYF. For the CDR3, the DNA is TGTGCCAGCAGGTTAGCGTCCAGGGGGCAGGGAGAGACCCAGTACTTC.

Only one count was recorded for this clonotype. At one of its ends the junction is not consistent with the germline gene, which may arise from a read error. The chain uses TRBV12-3 or TRBV12-4 and TRBJ2-6; D possibly corresponds to TRBD2 (6 bases). The CDR3 is made up of 18 amino acids. Here the CDR3 reads CASSLGEDGSSGANVLAF. The DNA of the CDR3 is TGTGCCAGCAGTTTAGGGGAGGACGGATCCTCTGGGGCCAACGTCCTGGCTTTC.

This clonotype has a handful of counts. The rearrangement joins TRBV28 to TRBJ2-5, with 9 bases matching TRBD1. This CDR3 region has 15 residues. The germline gives CDR1 MDHEN, CDR2 SYDVKM. V dropped 6 bases and J dropped 0; count of bases not matched to a gene: 5. The CDR3 bases are TGTGCCAGCAGAGACCGGGACAGGGACCAAGAGACCCAGTACTTC. Amino acids: CASRDRDRDQETQYF. The complete variable domain, with remaining parts taken from reference TRBV28 and TRBJ2-5, reads DVKVTQSSRYLVKRTGEKVFLECVQDMDHENMFWYRQDPGLGLRLIYFSYDVKMKEKGDIPEGYSVSREKKERFSLILESASTNQTSMYLCASRDRDRDQETQYFGPGTRLLVL.

This clonotype was picked up many times. CDR3 residues: CASSPHPGPLEGYTF. CDR3 DNA: TGTGCCAGCAGCCCTCACCCCGGGCCCTTGGAAGGCTACACCTTC. V is TRBV5-6 and J is TRBJ1-2; no definite D call. The CDR3 length is 15 residues. V was clipped by 4 bases and J by 8 bases, with 21 bases between them. Germline CDR1 SGHDT, CDR2 YYEEEE.

This clonotype was counted between two and nine times. A much larger clone is a single base away; this may be a read error. The genes are TRBV5-1 and TRBJ2-7; maybe TRBD1 (5 bases). Per the germline V gene, CDR1 is SGHRS and CDR2 is YFSETQ. This CDR3 comprises 14 residues. The chain's CDR3 is CASSPLDTLYGQYF. For the CDR3, the DNA is TGCGCCAGCAGCCCCTTGGACACCTTATACGGGCAGTACTTC.

This clonotype came up many times. This chain uses TRBV28 with TRBJ1-6, with TRBD1 matching 9 bases. Germline values: CDR1 MDHEN, CDR2 SYDVKM. This CDR3 contains 14 residues. V gave up 6 bases and J gave up 6 bases; unmatched junction bases: 3. In DNA, the CDR3 is TGTGCCAGCAGCCAGACAGGGGGTAATTCACCCCTCCACTTT. This codes for CASSQTGGNSPLHF. Supplemented by reference TRBV28 and TRBJ1-6, the full variable domain reads DVKVTQSSRYLVKRTGEKVFLECVQDMDHENMFWYRQDPGLGLRLIYFSYDVKMKEKGDIPEGYSVSREKKERFSLILESASTNQTSMYLCASSQTGGNSPLHFGNGTRLTVT.

This clonotype was found many times. A read error may produce the germline difference seen at one junction end. The chain employs TRBV12-3 or TRBV12-4 and TRBJ2-4; TRBD1 matches 8 bases. The CDR3 has 14 amino acids. The CDR3 region is CASSLGTGKNIKYF. DNA for the CDR3: TGTGCCAGCAGTTTGGGGACAGGAAAAAACATTAAGTACTTC.

A single count supports this clonotype. The gene calls are TRBV15 and TRBJ1-2; 10 nucleotides line up with TRBD1. The V gene end was trimmed by 5 bases and the J gene end by 8 bases; junction bases not matched to a gene: 11. The CDR3 loop spans 15 amino acids. Germline loops: CDR1 LNHNV, CDR2 YYDKDF (reference sequence). In DNA form, the CDR3 reads TGTGCCACCAGCCTCGACAGGGGGCAGTCGTACGGCTACACCTTC. Its translation is CATSLDRGQSYGYTF.

The gene calls are TRBV12-3 or TRBV12-4 and TRBJ2-7; 10 nucleotides match TRBD1. CDR3 size: 15 residues. The junction had 6 bases not matched to a gene; V was cut back by 3 bases and J by 4 bases. CDR3 loop: CASSLDRGLPYEQYF. CDR3 DNA: TGTGCCAGCAGTTTGGACAGGGGGTTACCTTACGAGCAGTACTTC.

This clonotype was detected ten times or more. This chain connects TRBV4-2 to TRBJ2-7; 9 bases are a match to TRBD2. Trimming cost V 4 bases and J 3 bases; bases outside gene matches: 10. The V gene's germline CDR1 is LGHNA and CDR2 YNFKEQ. The CDR3 sequence is 16 residues long. This CDR3 is CASSPSRASGIYEQYF. CDR3 in DNA: TGTGCCAGCAGCCCGTCAAGGGCTAGCGGGATCTACGAGCAGTACTTC.

This clonotype appeared many times. J is TRBJ2-7 and V is TRBV7-6; 10 positions match TRBD2. CDR1 is SGHVS, CDR2 FNYEAQ, per germline. The CDR3 extends over 14 amino acids. With V trimmed by 7 bases and J by 5 bases, 8 bases remained unmatched. CDR3 coding DNA: TGTGCCAGCACCCCCGAGCGGGAGGGCAACGAGCAGTACTTC. This gives the protein CASTPEREGNEQYF.

This clonotype was detected only a few times. V usage is TRBV18 and J usage is TRBJ2-7; D is possibly TRBD1 or TRBD2 (5 bases each). The germline V gene encodes CDR1 KGHSH and CDR2 LQKENI. The V gene lost 5 bases and the J gene lost 5 bases, with 13 bases spanning the gap. CDR3 size: 13 residues. CDR3 loop: CASSGTDGDEQYF. For the CDR3, the DNA is TGTGCCAGCTCAGGGACCGACGGGGACGAGCAGTACTTC.

Ten or more counts support this clonotype. The rearrangement joins TRBV28 to TRBJ2-7, with TRBD1 as a possible D gene (5 bases). Germline V gives CDR1 MDHEN, CDR2 SYDVKM. CDR3 length: 14 residues. Trimming removed 3 bases at V and 4 bases at J, with 13 bases between. The CDR3 region is CASSFETATYEQYF. CDR3 coding DNA: TGTGCCAGCAGTTTCGAGACAGCGACTTACGAGCAGTACTTC.

The CDR3 protein is CASSYRGRVETQYF. The DNA for the CDR3 is TGTGCCAGCAGCTACAGGGGGCGCGTAGAGACCCAGTACTTC. V gene TRBV2 combines with J gene TRBJ2-5; 9 nucleotides line up with TRBD1. Germline V CDR1 and CDR2: SNHLY, FYNNEI. After removal of 6 bases from V and 4 bases from J, the junction contained 6 bases not matched to a gene. The CDR3 extends over 14 amino acids.